The rows below give T cell receptor beta chains drawn from one sample of a study of T cells in localized non-small cell lung cancer. The assay was immunoSEQ multiplex PCR, and TCRdb's table has in-frame clones only and misses some. The table records tens of thousands of clones, over 75% of them present only once. The specimen comprised peripheral blood, sampled before any cancer treatment. These receptor sequences come from a male donor aged 60 or over with stage III squamous cell lung carcinoma. CDR3s include the opening cysteine and the closing phenylalanine or tryptophan.

j_gene: TRBJ1-5; v_gene: TRBV19; CDR3aa: CASSKGRAISPSSNQPQHF
j_gene: TRBJ2-3; v_gene: TRBV5-4; CDR3aa: CASSFTGSTDTQYF
j_gene: TRBJ2-7; v_gene: TRBV5-1; CDR3aa: CASSLGVAYEQYF
j_gene: TRBJ2-3; v_gene: TRBV2; CDR3aa: CARGTPSTDTQYF
j_gene: TRBJ2-1; v_gene: TRBV14; CDR3aa: CASTLQGGSYNEQFF
j_gene: TRBJ1-2; v_gene: TRBV6-6; CDR3aa: CASSYQQGFGGYTF
j_gene: TRBJ1-1; v_gene: TRBV5-1; CDR3aa: CASSLTWGNTEAFF
j_gene: TRBJ1-1; v_gene: TRBV30; CDR3aa: CAWIVPRGLATEAFF
j_gene: TRBJ1-1; v_gene: TRBV5-1; CDR3aa: CASSLTAMNTEAFF
j_gene: TRBJ1-1; v_gene: TRBV27; CDR3aa: CASSDSREAFF
j_gene: TRBJ1-3; v_gene: TRBV2; CDR3aa: CASAGTASGNTIYF
j_gene: TRBJ2-1; v_gene: TRBV5-1; CDR3aa: CASSFRQGSYNEQFF
j_gene: TRBJ2-2; v_gene: TRBV7-9; CDR3aa: CASSFGYTGELFF
j_gene: TRBJ2-5; v_gene: TRBV5-6; CDR3aa: CASSHGQTQETQYF
j_gene: TRBJ2-1; v_gene: TRBV5-1; CDR3aa: CASSSAGTNYNEQFF
j_gene: TRBJ1-4; v_gene: TRBV10-2; CDR3aa: CASRGTATNEKLFF
j_gene: TRBJ1-1; v_gene: TRBV6-6; CDR3aa: CASSSQGASAFF
j_gene: TRBJ2-7; v_gene: TRBV7-9; CDR3aa: CASSLTGVATYEQYF
j_gene: TRBJ2-1; v_gene: TRBV11-2; CDR3aa: CASSLSSDSYNEQFF
j_gene: TRBJ2-7; v_gene: TRBV5-6; CDR3aa: CASSLGFSGLSYEQYF
j_gene: TRBJ1-1; v_gene: TRBV6-1; CDR3aa: CASSVDVDTEAFF
j_gene: TRBJ2-5; v_gene: TRBV5-1; CDR3aa: CASSSGQQETQYF
j_gene: TRBJ2-2; v_gene: TRBV5-1; CDR3aa: CASSSLAGVGTGELFF
j_gene: TRBJ2-5; v_gene: TRBV5-1; CDR3aa: CASSLGQVQETQYF
j_gene: TRBJ1-1; v_gene: TRBV5-1; CDR3aa: CASSLASGSTEAFF
j_gene: TRBJ2-7; v_gene: TRBV9; CDR3aa: CASSVGLRDGGREQYF
j_gene: TRBJ2-7; v_gene: TRBV5-4; CDR3aa: CASSESGVSYEQYF
j_gene: TRBJ1-4; v_gene: TRBV6-1; CDR3aa: CASSEFGNTNNEKLFF
j_gene: TRBJ2-7; v_gene: TRBV5-4; CDR3aa: CASSYGLAGEDEQYF
j_gene: TRBJ2-1; v_gene: TRBV20-1; CDR3aa: CSAGRLEEQFF
j_gene: TRBJ2-5; v_gene: TRBV5-4; CDR3aa: CASSAGLAGEETQYF
j_gene: TRBJ2-5; v_gene: TRBV30; CDR3aa: CAWSQQGAETQYF
j_gene: TRBJ1-2; v_gene: TRBV5-1; CDR3aa: CASSLAVGVGYTF
j_gene: TRBJ1-1; v_gene: TRBV18; CDR3aa: CASSPDRGYTEAFF
j_gene: TRBJ2-3; v_gene: TRBV27; CDR3aa: CASSFEAGGRDTQYF
j_gene: TRBJ2-5; v_gene: TRBV7-9; CDR3aa: CASSSGRGQETQYF
j_gene: TRBJ1-1; v_gene: TRBV2; CDR3aa: CASRGNSLNTEAFF
j_gene: TRBJ2-3; v_gene: TRBV29-1; CDR3aa: CSVDLAVNSDTQYF
j_gene: TRBJ1-1; v_gene: TRBV30; CDR3aa: CAWSVDTEAFF
j_gene: TRBJ2-7; v_gene: TRBV11-3; CDR3aa: CASSLTGRGGEQYF
j_gene: TRBJ1-2; v_gene: TRBV30; CDR3aa: CAWSVRQGRDGYTF
j_gene: TRBJ1-1; v_gene: TRBV6-1; CDR3aa: CASSGQEGVNTEAFF
j_gene: TRBJ2-7; v_gene: TRBV7-9; CDR3aa: CASSLLTGAPYEQYF
j_gene: TRBJ1-1; v_gene: TRBV25-1; CDR3aa: CASSRPGATEAFF
j_gene: TRBJ1-2; v_gene: TRBV14; CDR3aa: CASSQLAQPGYGYTF
j_gene: TRBJ2-7; v_gene: TRBV2; CDR3aa: CASSEAQGYEQYF
j_gene: TRBJ2-7; v_gene: TRBV20-1; CDR3aa: CSASPGQGSYF
j_gene: TRBJ2-3; v_gene: TRBV10-3; CDR3aa: CAISESRGQGDTQYF
j_gene: TRBJ1-2; v_gene: TRBV11-2; CDR3aa: CASSLAPRGTYGYTF
j_gene: TRBJ1-5; v_gene: TRBV19; CDR3aa: CASFPSGTGVQPQHF
j_gene: TRBJ1-2; v_gene: TRBV29-1; CDR3aa: CSVVLNNYGYTF
j_gene: TRBJ2-7; v_gene: TRBV6-5; CDR3aa: CASSRDRVSEQYF
j_gene: TRBJ2-1; v_gene: TRBV27; CDR3aa: CASRTGLAGGEQFF
j_gene: TRBJ2-1; v_gene: TRBV19; CDR3aa: CASSMRGRVTGKFF
j_gene: TRBJ2-7; v_gene: TRBV6-5; CDR3aa: CASSYAGTEPYEQYF
j_gene: TRBJ2-5; v_gene: TRBV18; CDR3aa: CASSEGEETQYF
j_gene: TRBJ2-7; v_gene: TRBV7-8; CDR3aa: CASSFDRFSYEQYF
j_gene: TRBJ2-1; v_gene: TRBV20-1; CDR3aa: CSANSNNEQFF
j_gene: TRBJ2-1; v_gene: TRBV11-3; CDR3aa: CASSEGHLYNEQFF